The source of this TCR beta chain is a study of CD8+ T cells in alopecia areata. Noted treatment: oral pan-JAK inhibitor, 5-10 mg twice daily. Lesional scalp punch biopsies and peripheral blood came from alopecia areata patients. Investigators isolated RNA and reverse transcribed it into cDNA to act as the sequencing template. Assay used: immunoSEQ multiplex PCR; TCRdb lists only in-frame clones, some missing. Found here are 120,000 or so clones, 61% of them singletons; the top ten hold around 5.7%. There are 17 residues in the CDR3. CDR1 GTSNPN and CDR2 SVGIG come from the germline V gene (reference sequence). V gave up 0 bases and J gave up 0 bases, with 15 bases separating them. Study-level findings and limits: Whether baseline CD8+ expansion is linked to response remains uncertain, given a single nonresponder. When scalp samples are sequenced, resident alphabeta T cells of normal skin are also captured.

Turning to this clone: Antigen: not known.

This clonotype was sampled from a human donor with alopecia areata. J is TRBJ2-1 and V is TRBV30; no firm D call. Sample: CD4+ T cells sorted from blood, taken at week 4, from a patient treated with tofacitinib. The CDR3 reads CAWSVSGTFPSYNEQFF. The CDR3, as DNA: TGTGCCTGGAGTGTATCCGGTACTTTCCCCTCCTACAATGAGCAGTTCTTC.